Below are 25 T cell receptor beta chains sequenced from a single sample in a study of blood T cell repertoires in COVID-19. Clones were read by immunoSEQ multiplex PCR, and TCRdb kept only the in-frame ones, dropping some. The sample lists around 110,000 clones, about 89% occurring once. Source material: peripheral blood. The receptors shown here come from a man in his forties with acute or convalescent COVID-19.

This chain uses TRBV6-6 with TRBJ1-2, with 10 bases identical to TRBD1. CDR1 is MNHNY and CDR2 is SVGAGI in the germline V gene (reference sequence). Germline trimming cut 2 bases from V and 6 bases from J; bases unmatched to any gene: 3. The CDR3 contains 14 residues. The CDR3 here is CASSYPTGGDGYTF. DNA of the CDR3: TGTGCCAGCAGTTACCCGACAGGGGGCGATGGCTACACCTTC.

The chain has TRBV7-2 and TRBJ2-3; TRBD2 agrees at 13 bases. The germline CDR1 and CDR2 sequences are SGHTA and FQGNSA. J lost 6 bases, V lost 5 bases, and 5 bases had no gene match. This CDR3 has 15 amino acids. The CDR3 reads CASSQLAGGIDTQYF. The CDR3, as DNA: TGTGCCAGCAGCCAACTAGCGGGGGGGATCGATACGCAGTATTTT.

J is TRBJ1-1 and V is TRBV6-1; 7 nucleotides line up with TRBD1. Trimming removed 3 bases from V and 4 bases from J; junction bases left unmatched: 8. The germline V gene has CDR1 MNHNS and CDR2 SASEGT. The CDR3 loop spans 15 amino acids. The CDR3 here is CASSDLFRDSTEAFF. The CDR3 nucleotides read TGTGCCAGCAGTGATCTCTTCCGGGACAGCACTGAAGCTTTCTTT.

The V and J genes are TRBV9 and TRBJ2-7; 8 bases map to TRBD2. V shed 4 bases, J shed 5 bases, and the junction held 11 bases outside the gene matches. This CDR3 has 15 residues. CDR1 is SGDLS, CDR2 YYNGEE, per germline. CDR3 region: CASSFSGTRVDEQYF. CDR3 nucleotides: TGTGCCAGCAGCTTCTCCGGGACTAGGGTGGACGAGCAGTACTTC.

This chain uses TRBV19 with TRBJ1-3, with D possibly matching TRBD1 (5 bases). The V gene lost 5 bases and the J gene lost 0 bases, with 8 bases spanning the gap. Germline V gene lookup returns CDR1 LNHDA and CDR2 SQIVND (reference sequence). This CDR3 has 14 amino acids. In nucleotides, the CDR3 is TGTGCCAGTAGTTTGGACACCTCTGGAAACACCATATATTTT. Its translation: CASSLDTSGNTIYF.

J is TRBJ2-3 and V is TRBV12-3 or TRBV12-4; D not certain. This CDR3 has 12 amino acids. V gave up 10 bases and J gave up 1 base, with 9 bases separating them. Here the CDR3 DNA reads TGTGCCACCGGGTGGGGCACAGATACGCAGTATTTT. Protein sequence: CATGWGTDTQYF.

V and J are TRBV5-1 and TRBJ1-2; perhaps TRBD1 as D (5 bases). CDR3 size: 16 residues. The germline V gene has CDR1 SGHRS and CDR2 YFSETQ. V was pared by 4 bases and J by 7 bases, with 23 bases between. The CDR3 loop reads CASSSREGQIGLGYTF. For the CDR3, the DNA is TGCGCCAGCAGCAGCAGGGAGGGCCAGATCGGCCTTGGCTACACCTTC. Full variable domain (missing parts from reference TRBV5-1 and TRBJ1-2): KAGVTQTPRYLIKTRGQQVTLSCSPISGHRSVSWYQQTPGQGLQFLFEYFSETQRNKGNFPGRFSGRQFSNSRSEMNVSTLELGDSALYLCASSSREGQIGLGYTFGSGTRLTVV.

The CDR3 nucleotides are TGTGCCAGCAGCCGGGGGACCGGAGATGAAAAACTGTTTTTT. Its translation: CASSRGTGDEKLFF. V is TRBV7-9 and J is TRBJ1-4; weak D call: TRBD1 (5 bases). The CDR3 covers 14 residues. Per the germline V gene, CDR1 is SEHNR and CDR2 is FQNEAQ (reference sequence). The germline V and J ends were trimmed by 5 bases and 6 bases, with 13 bases remaining between them.

The chain employs TRBV30 and TRBJ1-2, with D possibly being TRBD1 (5 bases). The length of the CDR3 is 13 residues. CDR1 and CDR2 (germline): GTSNPN, SVGIG (reference sequence). The V gene lost 3 bases and the J gene lost 4 bases, with 12 bases spanning the gap. The CDR3 DNA reads TGTGCCTGGAGGGGGCAGGGTTCCTATGGCTACACCTTC. It encodes CAWRGQGSYGYTF.

The rearrangement links TRBV9 to TRBJ1-3; D is possibly TRBD1 (5 bases). Trimming took 2 bases from V and 2 from J, leaving 11 bases between them. Germline V lookup: CDR1 SGDLS, CDR2 YYNGEE. This CDR3 has 15 residues. DNA of the CDR3: TGTGCCAGCAGCGTCAGCCGGGGGACTGGAAACACCATATATTTT. This gives the protein CASSVSRGTGNTIYF. The complete variable domain, with remaining parts taken from reference TRBV9 and TRBJ1-3, reads DSGVTQTPKHLITATGQRVTLRCSPRSGDLSVYWYQQSLDQGLQFLIQYYNGEERAKGNILERFSAQQFPDLHSELNLSSLELGDSALYFCASSVSRGTGNTIYFGEGSWLTVV.

The V call is TRBV5-5, the J call TRBJ1-4; 7 bases agree with TRBD1. Losses at the gene ends were 0 bases for V and 6 bases for J; bases not matched to a gene: 2. Germline V lookup: CDR1 SGHKS, CDR2 YYEKEE (reference sequence). CDR3 size: 14 residues. The CDR3 region is CASSLARGDEKLFF. CDR3 sequence (DNA): TGTGCCAGCAGCTTGGCCAGGGGGGATGAAAAACTGTTTTTT.

V usage is TRBV27 and J usage is TRBJ1-2; D is unclear. The length of the CDR3 is 15 residues. The germline V gene encodes CDR1 MNHEY and CDR2 SMNVEV (reference sequence). The V gene lost 6 bases and the J gene lost 0 bases, with 14 bases spanning the gap. The CDR3 sequence is CASRGADKPNYGYTF. CDR3 nucleotides: TGTGCCAGCAGGGGAGCAGACAAACCTAACTATGGCTACACCTTC.

This clone was recorded only once. The J gene is TRBJ2-3, the V gene TRBV11-3; no clear D gene. The CDR3 is 13 residues long. Germline lookup yields CDR1 SGHNT and CDR2 YENEEA. V was clipped by 1 base and J by 5 bases, with 7 bases between them. The CDR3 loop reads CASSLGLLDTQYF. The DNA of the CDR3 is TGTGCCAGCAGCTTAGGGCTCTTAGATACGCAGTATTTT.

V and J are TRBV9 and TRBJ2-1; 9 bases agree with TRBD1. From germline, CDR1 is SGDLS and CDR2 YYNGEE. Losses at the gene ends were 1 base for V and 8 bases for J; bases not matched to a gene: 7. The CDR3 spans 15 residues. The CDR3 nucleotides are TGTGCCAGCAGCGTACTAGGACAGGGGATGTATGAGCAGTTCTTC. Translation: CASSVLGQGMYEQFF. The full variable domain, with the rest looked up from reference TRBV9 and TRBJ2-1, is DSGVTQTPKHLITATGQRVTLRCSPRSGDLSVYWYQQSLDQGLQFLIQYYNGEERAKGNILERFSAQQFPDLHSELNLSSLELGDSALYFCASSVLGQGMYEQFFGPGTRLTVL.

The chain joins TRBV25-1 to TRBJ2-7; TRBD2 matches at 9 bases. Per germline, CDR1 MGHDK and CDR2 SYGVNS. The CDR3 length is 14 residues. With V trimmed by 8 bases and J by 1 base, 6 bases remained unmatched. CDR3 sequence (DNA): TGTGCCAGCTCGGGACTAGCCTGGTCCTACGAGCAGTACTTC. It codes for CASSGLAWSYEQYF.

The V and J genes are TRBV4-2 and TRBJ2-3; TRBD2 matches 12 bases. Germline V gene lookup returns CDR1 LGHNA and CDR2 YNFKEQ. The CDR3 runs to 16 residues. V lost 5 bases and J lost 3; bases outside the gene matches: 6. The CDR3 DNA follows: TGTGCCAGCAGCGCCCGACTAGCGGGAGAAACAGATACGCAGTATTTT. This gives the protein CASSARLAGETDTQYF.

V is TRBV30 and J is TRBJ1-4; D is unresolved. The CDR3 length is 13 residues. CDR1 and CDR2 from the germline V gene are GTSNPN and SVGIG (reference sequence). Trimming shortened V by 1 base and J by 4 bases, and 7 bases separated the two germline ends. The CDR3 reads CAWSGRNNEKLFF. The CDR3 bases are TGTGCCTGGAGTGGGCGGAATAATGAAAAACTGTTTTTT.

The V call is TRBV15, the J call TRBJ1-4; D is undetermined. This CDR3 has 16 amino acids. Germline V gene data show CDR1 as LNHNV and CDR2 as YYDKDF (reference sequence). V lost 0 bases and J 5 bases, leaving 13 bases between the germline ends. CDR3 sequence: CATSRDTNFGNEKLFF. In DNA form, the CDR3 reads TGTGCCACCAGCAGAGATACCAACTTCGGGAATGAAAAACTGTTTTTT.

This chain joins TRBV7-6 and TRBJ2-2, with 10 bases matching TRBD2. There are 18 residues in the CDR3. Unmatched junction bases numbered 13, after V lost 5 bases and J lost 4 bases. Per germline, CDR1 SGHVS and CDR2 FNYEAQ. This chain's CDR3 is CASSAFSGGAGGTGELFF. CDR3 nucleotide sequence: TGTGCCAGCAGCGCCTTCAGCGGGGGGGCTGGAGGCACCGGGGAGCTGTTTTTT.

This clone appeared a single time. The gene calls are TRBV9 and TRBJ1-1; 7 bases fit TRBD1. J lost 0 bases, V lost 5 bases, and 7 bases had no gene match. The CDR3 runs to 15 residues. Germline assignment: CDR1 SGDLS and CDR2 YYNGEE. The CDR3 spells CASSPLGGLNTEAFF. The CDR3 coding sequence is TGTGCCAGCAGTCCCTTAGGGGGCCTGAACACTGAAGCTTTCTTT. Based on the CDR3 plus reference TRBV9 and TRBJ1-1, the full variable domain is DSGVTQTPKHLITATGQRVTLRCSPRSGDLSVYWYQQSLDQGLQFLIQYYNGEERAKGNILERFSAQQFPDLHSELNLSSLELGDSALYFCASSPLGGLNTEAFFGQGTRLTVV.

This sequence joins TRBV5-1 and TRBJ2-7, with 10 bases fitting TRBD2. This CDR3 contains 18 residues. Per germline, CDR1 SGHRS and CDR2 YFSETQ. V was pared by 4 bases and J by 9 bases, with 22 bases of the junction left unmatched. The CDR3 nucleotides read TGCGCCAGCAGCACTTCCAGAGAGGCTAGCGGGGGACGGGTCGGGCAGTACTTC. Translation gives CASSTSREASGGRVGQYF.

The CDR3 DNA reads TGTGCCAGCAGCAAAAAGGGGGACAGGGGGCCATGGTACGAGCAGTACTTC. Amino acid sequence: CASSKKGDRGPWYEQYF. The chain employs TRBV21-1 and TRBJ2-7; the listed D gene, TRBD1, was not tested against the DNA. TRBV21-1 is annotated as a pseudogene. The CDR3 runs to 17 residues.

V and J are TRBV3-1 (or the pseudogene TRBV3-2) and TRBJ1-5, with D maybe TRBD1 (6 bases). Germline lookup yields CDR1 LGHDT and CDR2 YNNKEL (reference sequence). The CDR3 is 20 amino acids. Trimming pared 4 bases from V and 0 bases from J, leaving 25 bases between. CDR3 in amino acids: CASSPGRGRGGPNSNQPQHF. In DNA, the CDR3 is TGTGCCAGCAGCCCGGGCAGGGGACGGGGTGGCCCCAATAGCAATCAGCCCCAGCATTTT.

The chain combines TRBV4-3 with TRBJ2-1; 8 bases fit TRBD1. Germline values: CDR1 LGHNA, CDR2 YSLEER. This CDR3 is 15 amino acids long. Trimming cost V 2 bases and J 8 bases; bases outside gene matches: 8. This CDR3 reads CASSQSTGGDHEQFF. The CDR3 DNA sequence: TGCGCCAGCAGCCAATCTACAGGGGGTGATCATGAGCAGTTCTTC.

The chain uses TRBV19 and TRBJ1-2, with D possibly matching TRBD1 (6 bases). The length of the CDR3 is 16 residues. CDR1 and CDR2 from the germline V gene are LNHDA and SQIVND (reference sequence). The V gene lost 1 base and the J gene lost 7 bases, with 19 bases spanning the gap. The CDR3 DNA reads as TGTGCCAGTAGTATAGTTTTGGCGGCAGGGGTTCCTGGCTACACCTTC. The encoded protein is CASSIVLAAGVPGYTF.